This T cell receptor (beta chain) was documented in a study of control samples from healthy donors and cancer patients. The protocol was immunoSEQ multiplex PCR, while the TCRdb copy is restricted to in-frame clones and leaves out a portion. The table has over 150,000 clones, about 95% seen once; the top ten hold 12% to 15%. The germline V gene encodes CDR1 SGHAT and CDR2 FQDESV (reference sequence). V was cut by 11 bases and J by 2 bases, with 18 bases left in between. This CDR3 contains 14 residues. This chain connects TRBV11-1 to TRBJ2-5; D possibly corresponds to TRBD1 (6 bases). This TCR came from a man aged 60 to 69 with colorectal cancer. The sequencing sample was made of PBMCs. For the CDR3, the DNA is TGTGCCTCTGAAAGGACAGCGAAACAAGAGACCCAGTACTTC. Its translation is CASERTAKQETQYF. Supplemented by reference TRBV11-1 and TRBJ2-5, the full variable domain reads EAEVAQSPRYKITEKSQAVAFWCDPISGHATLYWYRQILGQGPELLVQFQDESVVDDSQLPKDRFSAERLKGVDSTLKIQPAELGDSAMYLCASERTAKQETQYFGPGTRLLVL.